The entry below describes one TCR beta chain. Participants' own reports of clinical history determined their cohort assignment. These data originate in a study of blood T cell repertoires in COVID-19. Looking at the study overall: Samples of COVID-19 (acute and convalescent) were obtained from the United States, Italy and Spain. The cDNA or gDNA used as material had been derived from T cells, B-cell-depleted T cells, or PBMCs.

Profiling relied on immunoSEQ multiplex PCR, and the TCRdb table lists in-frame clones only, not all of them. The repertoire consists of around 85,000 clones, with 85% to 90% occurring once and the leading ten covering around 1.2%. Losses at the gene ends were 2 bases for V and 4 bases for J; bases not matched to a gene: 9. CDR1 and CDR2 (germline): MNHNS, SASEGT. This CDR3 spans 16 amino acids. The J gene is TRBJ2-7, the V gene TRBV6-1, with TRBD2 identical over 9 bases. The sequenced material came from PBMCs or T cells enriched from blood (not recorded which). The receptor was isolated from a woman between 45 and 65 years old with acute COVID-19. CDR3 in DNA: TGTGCCAGCAGTGAAAATCTGGCGGGAGGGCCGTACGAGCAGTACTTC. This translates into CASSENLAGGPYEQYF.